The count of the clone carrying this TCR beta chain is one. Its antigen remains unidentified. The source of the sample is a study of cytomegalovirus exposure and HLA in healthy donors. PCR was performed using 60 Vbeta and 13 Jbeta primers. Produced via immunoSEQ multiplex PCR; TCRdb's table is partial and in-frame only. The table includes 150,000 to 200,000 clones, 75% to 90% detected once. Study-level findings and limits: As was reported, the classifier diagnosed cytomegalovirus status with high specificity and sensitivity.

The sample was PBMCs. The TCR originated in a man under 40 in good health and CMV-seropositive.

CDR3 nucleotides: TGTGCCAGTAGCCCGACAGGGTATAATGGCTACACCTTC. Residues: CASSPTGYNGYTF. The chain uses TRBV19 and TRBJ1-2, with TRBD1 identical over 7 bases. The CDR3 covers 13 residues. V shed 6 bases, J shed 6 bases, and the junction held 7 bases outside the gene matches. Germline V gene data show CDR1 as LNHDA and CDR2 as SQIVND (reference sequence). Complete variable domain (other parts from reference TRBV19 and TRBJ1-2): DGGITQSPKYLFRKEGQNVTLSCEQNLNHDAMYWYRQDPGQGLRLIYYSQIVNDFQKGDIAEGYSVSREKKESFPLTVTSAQKNPTAFYLCASSPTGYNGYTFGSGTRLTVV.